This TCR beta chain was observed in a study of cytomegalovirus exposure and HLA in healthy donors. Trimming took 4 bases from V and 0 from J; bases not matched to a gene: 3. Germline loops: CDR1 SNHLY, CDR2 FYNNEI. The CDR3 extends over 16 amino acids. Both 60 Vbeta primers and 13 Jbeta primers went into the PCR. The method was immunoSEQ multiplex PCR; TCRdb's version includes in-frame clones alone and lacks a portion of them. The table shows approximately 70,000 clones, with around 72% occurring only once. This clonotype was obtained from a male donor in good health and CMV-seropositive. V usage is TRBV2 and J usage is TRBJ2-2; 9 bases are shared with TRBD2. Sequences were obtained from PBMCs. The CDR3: CASSGSGGANTGELFF. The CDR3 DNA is TGTGCCAGCAGTGGTAGCGGGGGAGCGAACACCGGGGAGCTGTTTTTT.